Listed here are 10 T cell receptor beta chains from one sample, sequenced in a study of low-dose radiotherapy and immunotherapy resistance in tumors (dated by TCRdb to the early 2020s). This specimen's time point label, per the study, means: before trial treatment. The listed sequencing device is Illumina HiSeq 2500. Superscript III and a set of TRAV- and TRBV-specific primers were used to synthesize first-strand cDNA, so that both TCRalpha and TCRbeta chains were covered. TCRs were amplified with Phusion for around 20 PCR cycles using a constant-region primer together with the adapter attached to the V primers. TCRdb trimmed the raw reads at Q25, called clones with MiXCR and kept productive beta chains. One record per CDR3 amino acid sequence lists the most common genes and DNA. The sample profile shows about 82,000 distinct CDR3 sequences; 18% of them were found once. Together, the top ten hold about 5.5% of the sample.

Source: PBMCs, taken before treatment. These receptors came from a male donor with prostate cancer.

This clonotype was detected many times. The chain has TRBV6-1 and TRBJ2-7, with unresolved D. V dropped 5 bases and J dropped 2 bases, with 16 bases sitting between them. The CDR3 extends over 15 amino acids. Germline V gene data show CDR1 as MNHNS and CDR2 as SASEGT. The chain's CDR3 is CASSTRTTNPYEQYF. As DNA, the CDR3 is TGTGCCAGCAGTACCCGGACCACTAATCCCTACGAGCAGTACTTC.

The V gene is TRBV20-1, the J gene TRBJ2-3, with TRBD2 matching 13 bases. The germline V gene has CDR1 DFQATT and CDR2 SNEGSKA (reference sequence). CDR3 length: 17 amino acids. With 3 bases clipped from V and 3 bases from J, the junction kept 9 bases outside the gene matches. The CDR3 nucleotides read TGCAGTGCTAGTTCCCGGGGACTAGCGGGGAGAACAGATACGCAGTATTTT. It codes for CSASSRGLAGRTDTQYF.

This clonotype was observed at least ten times. The DNA of the CDR3 is TGTGCCAGCAGTTACTCGACCGGGGAGCTGTTTTTT. Encoded protein: CASSYSTGELFF. This chain uses TRBV6-2 or TRBV6-3 with TRBJ2-2; unclear D gene. The germline gives CDR1 MNHEY, CDR2 SVGEGT. V was shortened by 0 bases and J by 5 bases, with 1 base between the two germline ends. The CDR3 is 12 residues long.

This clonotype was counted ten times or more. This sequence joins TRBV12-3 or TRBV12-4 and TRBJ2-1; D is possibly TRBD1 (6 bases). The CDR3 contains 16 residues. V was cut by 5 bases and J by 2 bases, with 16 bases left in between. The DNA of the CDR3 is TGTGCCAGCAGTGAGACAGGCGGCCGTCCCTACAATGAGCAGTTCTTC. This translates into CASSETGGRPYNEQFF.

This clonotype was counted many times. The V call is TRBV2, the J call TRBJ2-7; D is possibly TRBD1 or TRBD2 (5 bases each). This CDR3 is built from 14 residues. V lost 6 bases and J 3 bases, leaving 15 bases between the germline ends. The V gene's germline CDR1 is SNHLY and CDR2 FYNNEI. This CDR3 reads CASRPPGADYEQYF. CDR3 nucleotide sequence: TGTGCCAGCAGGCCCCCCGGGGCGGACTACGAGCAGTACTTC.

This clonotype was seen repeatedly, ten times or more. The chain has TRBV5-5 and TRBJ2-7; possible D gene TRBD2, 5 bases. Germline CDR1 reads SGHKS; CDR2 reads YYEKEE (reference sequence). V lost 3 bases, J lost 2 bases, and 15 bases lay in between. The CDR3 consists of 15 residues. The CDR3 is CASSSSTGFAYEQYF. The CDR3 coding sequence is TGTGCCAGCAGCTCGTCGACGGGATTCGCCTACGAGCAGTACTTC.

Points on this clonotype: One base separates it from a far larger clone, so it is likely a read error. The V and J genes are TRBV5-3 and TRBJ2-1, with TRBD2 matching over 9 bases. TRBV5-3 has ORF status, its function being uncertain. V shed 8 bases, J shed 8 bases, and the junction held 20 bases outside the gene matches. The CDR3 extends over 17 amino acids. CDR3 protein: CASSLSQHSGGVDEQFF. The CDR3 DNA reads TGTGCCAGCAGCCTGAGTCAACATAGCGGGGGAGTCGATGAGCAGTTCTTC.

This clonotype was picked up many times. This sequence joins TRBV7-3 and TRBJ2-7; 7 bases are a match to TRBD1. Germline trimming cut 0 bases from V and 5 bases from J; bases unmatched to any gene: 1. The length of the CDR3 is 13 residues. Per germline, CDR1 SGHTA and CDR2 FQGTGA. CDR3 DNA sequence: TGTGCCAGCAGCTTAACAGGGGGCCACGAGCAGTACTTC. This translates into CASSLTGGHEQYF.

This clonotype was counted many times. The CDR3 DNA is TGTGCCAGCAGCTTACGCCCTCACTCACTAGCGATACGCACAGATACGCAGTATTTT. This encodes CASSLRPHSLAIRTDTQYF. The genes are TRBV7-9 and TRBJ2-3; 7 positions agree with TRBD2. With V trimmed by 2 bases and J by 1 base, 15 bases remained unmatched. The CDR3 loop spans 19 amino acids. Germline CDR1 is SEHNR and CDR2 is FQNEAQ (reference sequence).

This clonotype showed up many times. The rearrangement links TRBV9 to TRBJ2-5; TRBD2 aligns across 13 bases. The CDR3 runs 17 residues. Unmatched junction bases numbered 10, after V lost 3 bases and J lost 5 bases. In germline, CDR1 is SGDLS, CDR2 YYNGEE. In DNA form, the CDR3 reads TGTGCCAGCAGCGCAGATACCCCGGGACTAGCGGGGGAGACCCAGTACTTC. Translation gives CASSADTPGLAGETQYF.